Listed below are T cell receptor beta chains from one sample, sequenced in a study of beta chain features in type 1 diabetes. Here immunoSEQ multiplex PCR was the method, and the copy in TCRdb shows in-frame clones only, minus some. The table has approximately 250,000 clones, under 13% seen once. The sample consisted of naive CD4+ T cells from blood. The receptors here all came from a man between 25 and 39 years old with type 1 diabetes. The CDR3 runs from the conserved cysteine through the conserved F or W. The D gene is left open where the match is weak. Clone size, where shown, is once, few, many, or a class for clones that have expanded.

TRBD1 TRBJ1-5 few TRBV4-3 CASSHQGGQPQHF TGCGCCAGCAGCCACCAGGGGGGACAGCCCCAGCATTTT
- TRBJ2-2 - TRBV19 CASSIGTGELFF TGTGCCAGTAGTATCGGCACCGGGGAGCTGTTTTTT
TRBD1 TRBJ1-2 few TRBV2 CASSRIRQGAPKDTF TGTGCCAGCAGCCGGATTAGGCAGGGGGCTCCGAAGGACACCTTC
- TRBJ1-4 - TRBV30 CAWSIRGVHEKLFF TGTGCCTGGAGTATCCGGGGGGTTCATGAAAAACTGTTTTTT
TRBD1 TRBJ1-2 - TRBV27 CASGTSTGARGYTF TGTGCCAGCGGGACCTCGACAGGGGCCCGGGGCTACACCTTC
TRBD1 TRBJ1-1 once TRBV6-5 CASSGRPTGVGEAFF TGTGCCAGCAGCGGACGCCCGACAGGGGTCGGTGAAGCTTTCTTT
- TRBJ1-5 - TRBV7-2 CASSSAGNQPQHF TGTGCCAGCAGTTCTGCGGGCAATCAGCCCCAGCATTTT
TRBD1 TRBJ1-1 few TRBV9 CASSPIVQGASNTEAFF TGTGCCAGCAGCCCAATCGTACAGGGGGCCTCTAATACTGAAGCTTTCTTT
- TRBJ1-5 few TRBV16 CASSQTSNQPQHF TGTGCCAGCAGCCAGACATCAAATCAGCCCCAGCATTTT
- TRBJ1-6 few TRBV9 CASSRDTRNSPLHF TGTGCCAGCAGCCGGGACACCCGGAATTCACCCCTCCACTTT
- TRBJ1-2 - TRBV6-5 CASRTGYNGYTF TGTGCCAGCAGAACAGGGTATAATGGCTACACCTTC
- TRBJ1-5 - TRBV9 CASSVRGGNQPQHF TGTGCCAGCAGCGTCAGGGGAGGCAATCAGCCCCAGCATTTT
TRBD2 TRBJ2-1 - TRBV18 CASSPNSGVYNEQFF TGTGCCAGCTCCCCTAATAGCGGGGTCTACAATGAGCAGTTCTTC
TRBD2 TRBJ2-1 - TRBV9 CASSAGAGSSYNEQFF TGTGCCAGCAGCGCCGGAGCGGGGTCCTCCTACAATGAGCAGTTCTTC
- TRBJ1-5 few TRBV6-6 CASSYGHNSNQPQHF TGTGCCAGCAGTTACGGGCATAATAGCAATCAGCCCCAGCATTTT
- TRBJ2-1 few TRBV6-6 CASSRLGGAYNEQFF TGTGCCAGCAGTCGATTAGGGGGGGCATACAATGAGCAGTTCTTC